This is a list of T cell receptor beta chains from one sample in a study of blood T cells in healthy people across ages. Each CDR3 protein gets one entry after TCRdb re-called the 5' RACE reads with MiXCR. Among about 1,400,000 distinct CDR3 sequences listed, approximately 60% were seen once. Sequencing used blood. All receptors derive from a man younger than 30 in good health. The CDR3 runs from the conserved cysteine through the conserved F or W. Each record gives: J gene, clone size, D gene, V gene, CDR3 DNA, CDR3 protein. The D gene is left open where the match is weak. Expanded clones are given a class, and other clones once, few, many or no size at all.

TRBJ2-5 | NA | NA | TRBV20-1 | TGCAGTGCTAGAGCGGCCAGGGGATGGGAGACCCAGTACTTC | CSARAARGWETQYF
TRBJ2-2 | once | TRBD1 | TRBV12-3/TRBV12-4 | TGTGCCAGCAGTTTAACTCAGGGGGCCGGGGAGCTGTTTTTT | CASSLTQGAGELFF
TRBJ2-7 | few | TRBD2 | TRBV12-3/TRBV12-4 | TGTGCCAGCAGTTTAGCGGTACTAGCGCCCGCTAATGACCAGTACTTC | CASSLAVLAPANDQYF
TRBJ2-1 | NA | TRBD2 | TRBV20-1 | TGCAGTGCTAGAGATGGCAGCGGGGGCCGTTATGAGCAGTTCTTC | CSARDGSGGRYEQFF
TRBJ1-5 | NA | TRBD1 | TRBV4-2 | TGTGCCAGCAGCCAAGATTGGACAGGAAGCAATCAGCCCCAGCATTTT | CASSQDWTGSNQPQHF
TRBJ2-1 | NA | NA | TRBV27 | TGTGCCAGCAGTTTAGCGGGCGCTAGATATGAGCAGTTCTTC | CASSLAGARYEQFF
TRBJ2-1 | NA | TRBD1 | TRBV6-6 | TGTGCCAGCAGTCAGGGACAGGGTGGGGAGTACAATGAGCAGTTCTTC | CASSQGQGGEYNEQFF
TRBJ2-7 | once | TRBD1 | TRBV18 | TGTGCCAGCTCACCTGAGGGGGCGCGCCGCGAGCAGTACTTC | CASSPEGARREQYF
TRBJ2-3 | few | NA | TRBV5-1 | TGCGCCAGCAGCTTGGTACAGGACTATCCGACAGATACGCAGTATTTT | CASSLVQDYPTDTQYF
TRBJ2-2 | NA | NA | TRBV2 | TGTGCCAGCAGCGAAGGGAAGCGGAGCCCCGGGGAGCTGTTTTTT | CASSEGKRSPGELFF
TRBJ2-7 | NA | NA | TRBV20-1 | TGCAGTGCTTGGGCCGGACATACCTACGAGCAGTACTTC | CSAWAGHTYEQYF
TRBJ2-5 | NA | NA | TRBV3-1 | TGTGCCAGCAGCCCCAAGGAGGAGGAGACCCAGTACTTC | CASSPKEEETQYF
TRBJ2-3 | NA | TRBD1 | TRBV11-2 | TGTGCCAGCCGTGGACAGGAGAACACAGATACGCAGTATTTT | CASRGQENTDTQYF
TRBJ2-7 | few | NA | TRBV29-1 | TGCAGCGGCCGGGACTCAAACACCTACGAGCAGTACTTC | CSGRDSNTYEQYF
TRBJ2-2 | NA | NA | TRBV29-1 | TGCAGCGCGGGGGAATCTAACACCGGGGAGCTGTTTTTT | CSAGESNTGELFF
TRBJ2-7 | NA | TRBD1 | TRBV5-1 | TGCGCCAGCAATACCCTCGGACAGGGTCTGGACGAGCAGTACTTC | CASNTLGQGLDEQYF
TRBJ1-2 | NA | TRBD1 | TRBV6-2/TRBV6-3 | TGTGCCAGCAGAGTAGACAGGGTCGGCGGCTACACCTTC | CASRVDRVGGYTF
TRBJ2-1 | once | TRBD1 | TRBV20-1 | TGCAGTGCTAGTGAGGGAGAAGGGGGCCAAGAGACCCAGTTCTTC | CSASEGEGGQETQFF
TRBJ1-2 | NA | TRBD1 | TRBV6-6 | TGTGCCACCATGGACAGGAACTATGGCTACACCTTC | CATMDRNYGYTF
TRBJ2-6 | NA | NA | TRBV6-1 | TGTGCCAGCCTTTGGAGCTCTGGGGCCAACGTCCTGACTTTC | CASLWSSGANVLTF
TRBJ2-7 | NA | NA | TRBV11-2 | TGTGCCAGCAGCTTCATTTACAGTTCGAGGAGAAGCTCCTACGAGCAGTACTTC | CASSFIYSSRRSSYEQYF
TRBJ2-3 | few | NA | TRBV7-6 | TGTGCCAGCAGCTTATCTATTTGGGGCGATACGCAGTATTTT | CASSLSIWGDTQYF
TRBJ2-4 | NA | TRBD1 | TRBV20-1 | TGTAGTGCAAAGACCGGGACAGGGGTTAGCAAAAACATTCAGTACTTC | CSAKTGTGVSKNIQYF
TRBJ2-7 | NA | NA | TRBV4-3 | TGCGCCAGCAGCCAAGATGTATCGACAGCTGAGTACGAGCAGTACTTC | CASSQDVSTAEYEQYF